This passage covers 21 T cell receptor beta chains from one sample sequenced in a study of blood T cell repertoires in COVID-19 (dated by TCRdb to 2020 to 2021). Libraries were prepared through the immunoSEQ multiplex PCR assay. Here the immuneACCESS table is served through TCRdb, limited to in-frame sequences with V and J called. Missing clones are a known gap in these copies; in checked studies unresolved V genes cover under half, and the rest lacks a known reason. The sample table lists around 300,000 clones, roughly 90% of them with a count of one. The top ten clones comprise about 2.3% of the sample. Source material: peripheral blood. Receptors were obtained from a man in his late teens or twenties with active or convalescent COVID-19.

The genes are TRBV7-9 and TRBJ2-7; no clear D gene. Per germline, CDR1 SEHNR and CDR2 FQNEAQ (reference sequence). V dropped 1 base and J dropped 3 bases, with 7 bases sitting between them. This CDR3 contains 13 residues. The CDR3 coding sequence is TGTGCCAGCAGCTTAGGAGTAATCTACGAGCAGTACTTC. It specifies CASSLGVIYEQYF.

The chain links TRBV27 to TRBJ2-7; 10 bases map to TRBD1. Trimming removed 6 bases from V and 7 bases from J; junction bases left unmatched: 9. The CDR3 is 14 amino acids. Per the germline V gene, CDR1 is MNHEY and CDR2 is SMNVEV (reference sequence). The CDR3 sequence is CASSLDRGRGEQYF. CDR3 nucleotides: TGTGCCAGCAGCCTAGACAGGGGGCGAGGGGAGCAGTACTTC.

The chain recombines TRBV28 with TRBJ2-1; TRBD2 aligns across 10 bases. Germline lookup yields CDR1 MDHEN and CDR2 SYDVKM. The CDR3 contains 17 residues. The V gene end was trimmed by 2 bases and the J gene end by 4 bases; junction bases not matched to a gene: 8. The CDR3 reads CASSLGSSGSPYNEQFF. The DNA of the CDR3 is TGTGCCAGCAGTTTAGGGTCTAGCGGGAGTCCTTACAATGAGCAGTTCTTC. Supplemented by reference TRBV28 and TRBJ2-1, the full variable domain reads DVKVTQSSRYLVKRTGEKVFLECVQDMDHENMFWYRQDPGLGLRLIYFSYDVKMKEKGDIPEGYSVSREKKERFSLILESASTNQTSMYLCASSLGSSGSPYNEQFFGPGTRLTVL.

The chain uses TRBV10-1 and TRBJ2-2; 9 nucleotides match TRBD2. V lost 6 bases and J lost 4; bases outside the gene matches: 6. This CDR3 has 15 residues. The germline V gene encodes CDR1 WNHNN and CDR2 SYGVQD (reference sequence). Here the CDR3 DNA reads TGCGCCAGCAGCCCGGGACTAGCATTCACCGGGGAGCTGTTTTTT. It yields the protein CASSPGLAFTGELFF.

The V call is TRBV10-3, the J call TRBJ2-7; D might be TRBD1 (5 bases). Per germline, CDR1 ENHRY and CDR2 SYGVKD. The CDR3 sequence is 17 residues long. Trimming shortened V by 3 bases and J by 6 bases, and 24 bases separated the two germline ends. The CDR3, as DNA: TGTGCCATCAGTGAAACAGGAATAGCTCCAACGAGGCTCGAGCAGTACTTC. Protein product: CAISETGIAPTRLEQYF.

This clone was detected a few times. The V and J genes are TRBV19 and TRBJ2-1; TRBD1 matches 11 bases. V was pared by 3 bases and J by 7 bases, with 5 bases of the junction left unmatched. The CDR3 totals 15 residues. Germline V gene data show CDR1 as LNHDA and CDR2 as SQIVND (reference sequence). The CDR3 here is CASSMRDRGRNEQFF. The CDR3 DNA reads as TGTGCCAGTAGTATGAGGGACAGGGGGAGGAATGAGCAGTTCTTC.

V is TRBV7-9 and J is TRBJ1-6, with D tentatively TRBD1 (6 bases). The CDR3 covers 15 residues. Trimming removed 5 bases from V and 7 bases from J, with 15 bases in between. Germline V gene lookup returns CDR1 SEHNR and CDR2 FQNEAQ (reference sequence). CDR3 protein: CASSRGQFGNSPLHF. The DNA for the CDR3 is TGTGCCAGCAGCAGAGGACAGTTTGGAAATTCACCCCTCCACTTT.

The V gene is TRBV4-1, the J gene TRBJ2-1; TRBD1 might be the D (5 bases). Looked up from germline, CDR1 is MGHRA and CDR2 is YSYEKL. Trimming stripped 1 base from V and 5 bases from J, with 9 bases between. This CDR3 has 14 residues. Here the CDR3 reads CASSQVRAHNEQFF. The CDR3 nucleotides read TGCGCCAGCAGCCAAGTCAGGGCTCACAATGAGCAGTTCTTC.

The V gene is TRBV5-1, the J gene TRBJ1-6; maybe TRBD1 (6 bases). The CDR3 length is 15 residues. Germline assignment: CDR1 SGHRS and CDR2 YFSETQ. With 0 bases removed from V and 10 bases from J, the gap between germline ends came to 14 bases. DNA of the CDR3: TGCGCCAGCAGCTTGGAAACAGGGACGGGGTCACCCCTCCACTTT. Translating gives CASSLETGTGSPLHF.

The chain uses TRBV6-5 and TRBJ1-2; possibly TRBD1 for D (6 bases). Trimming removed 10 bases at V and 0 bases at J, with 15 bases between. This CDR3 is 14 amino acids long. Germline V CDR1 and CDR2: MNHEY, SVGAGI. CDR3 sequence (DNA): TGTGCCACCCAAGACAGGCTTGCTAACTATGGCTACACCTTC. Translation: CATQDRLANYGYTF.

J is TRBJ2-3 and V is TRBV9; 7 bases align to TRBD1. The V and J ends lost 1 base and 4 bases, in that order; junction bases with no gene match: 3. This CDR3 is built from 14 residues. The germline gives CDR1 SGDLS, CDR2 YYNGEE. The CDR3 nucleotides read TGTGCCAGCAGCGTAACAGGGGTGGCAGATACGCAGTATTTT. This codes for CASSVTGVADTQYF.

V gene TRBV7-9 combines with J gene TRBJ1-1; D is unclear. The germline V gene encodes CDR1 SEHNR and CDR2 FQNEAQ (reference sequence). This CDR3 has 15 amino acids. V lost 2 bases and J lost 2, with 12 bases in between. CDR3 in amino acids: CASSLHLGANTEAFF. The CDR3, as DNA: TGTGCCAGCAGCTTACATCTGGGCGCCAACACTGAAGCTTTCTTT.

This clone was found a few times. V is TRBV7-2 and J is TRBJ2-1, with a tentative D call TRBD2 (6 bases). V gave up 3 bases and J gave up 9 bases, with 9 bases separating them. This CDR3 region has 12 residues. Germline V lookup: CDR1 SGHTA, CDR2 FQGNSA. The CDR3 spells CASSFIAAEQFF. CDR3 coding DNA: TGTGCCAGCAGCTTCATAGCGGCTGAGCAGTTCTTC.

The chain links TRBV10-3 to TRBJ2-1, with D maybe TRBD2 (7 bases). The V end lost 5 bases, the J end lost 4 bases, and 24 bases lay between the germline ends. There are 18 residues in the CDR3. The germline gives CDR1 ENHRY, CDR2 SYGVKD. The CDR3 DNA sequence: TGTGCCATCAGTCCTCCGAGGGGGAGGGCCGCTACTTACAATGAGCAGTTCTTC. Translating it yields CAISPPRGRAATYNEQFF.

The count of this clone is one. The rearrangement joins TRBV6-2 or TRBV6-3 to TRBJ2-5; 12 bases are shared with TRBD2. There are 16 residues in the CDR3. Germline-derived CDR1 and CDR2 are MNHEY and SVGEGT. After removal of 5 bases from V and 5 bases from J, the junction contained 9 bases not matched to a gene. CDR3 bases: TGTGCCAGCAGTCTCGCTAGCGGGGGGGCCCTGGAGACCCAGTACTTC. Translation: CASSLASGGALETQYF.

This clone was found once. The gene calls are TRBV4-1 and TRBJ1-1, with unresolved D. The V end was cut by 3 bases, the J end by 5 bases, with 13 bases between. CDR1 and CDR2 from the germline V gene are MGHRA and YSYEKL. There are 14 residues in the CDR3. This CDR3 reads CASSHDPRGTEAFF. The CDR3 coding sequence is TGCGCCAGCAGCCACGATCCTAGAGGGACTGAAGCTTTCTTT.

CDR3 sequence (DNA): TGTGCCAGCAGTGAAGAGGGGGGGAGATTCTTC. Translating gives CASSEEGGRFF. The V call is TRBV6-1, the J call TRBJ2-1; tentatively, D is TRBD2 (7 bases). The germline V and J ends were trimmed by 1 base and 16 bases, with 11 bases remaining between them. The germline gives CDR1 MNHNS, CDR2 SASEGT. The CDR3 covers 11 residues.

The chain couples TRBV6-5 to TRBJ2-6; no definite D call. The V gene lost 4 bases and the J gene lost 2 bases, with 6 bases spanning the gap. The germline V gene encodes CDR1 MNHEY and CDR2 SVGAGI. The CDR3 has 14 amino acids. The CDR3 nucleotides read TGTGCCAGCAGTTTAGATCCTGGGGCCAACGTCCTGACTTTC. As protein: CASSLDPGANVLTF.

This chain connects TRBV7-7 to TRBJ2-2; 10 nucleotides align to TRBD1. V shed 3 bases, J shed 7 bases, and the junction held 11 bases outside the gene matches. The CDR3 spans 17 residues. In germline, CDR1 is SSHAT, CDR2 FNYEAQ (reference sequence). This CDR3 reads CASSLTSGTGVHGELFF. CDR3 DNA: TGTGCCAGCAGCTTGACATCCGGGACAGGGGTCCACGGGGAGCTGTTTTTT.

The chain is built from TRBV7-9 and TRBJ2-1; 10 bases fit TRBD2. The CDR3 covers 16 residues. Unmatched junction bases numbered 12, after V lost 5 bases and J lost 8 bases. Looked up from germline, CDR1 is SEHNR and CDR2 is FQNEAQ (reference sequence). The CDR3 DNA is TGTGCCAGCAGCAAATCTCCTAGCGGGGGCTATGATGAGCAGTTCTTC. As protein: CASSKSPSGGYDEQFF.

The chain carries TRBV15 and TRBJ1-5; possible D gene TRBD1, 6 bases. CDR1 and CDR2 (germline): LNHNV, YYDKDF (reference sequence). CDR3 length: 16 amino acids. Trimming left V 4 bases short and J 2 bases short, with 15 bases between. The CDR3: CATSNTQGWGNQPQHF. CDR3 nucleotides: TGTGCCACCAGCAACACACAGGGATGGGGCAATCAGCCCCAGCATTTT.